Below, 17 T cell receptor beta chains from the same sample are listed, as sequenced in a study of CD8 T cells in ankylosing spondylitis. In TCRdb, the 5' RACE reads were re-called with MiXCR into one record per CDR3 protein. The sample consists of 300,000 to 350,000 distinct CDR3 sequences, 14% to 15% of them appearing once. The sequenced sample consisted of blood, either unsorted or a sorted T cell fraction (not recorded which). Every receptor here comes from a male donor with ankylosing spondylitis or in good health (not recorded which).

This clonotype was seen only a few times. The chain carries TRBV20-1 and TRBJ2-1, with a weak D call TRBD2 (6 bases). Trimming cost V 5 bases and J 4 bases, with 15 bases left between them. Germline CDR1 and CDR2: DFQATT and SNEGSKA (reference sequence). This CDR3 region has 14 residues. The chain's CDR3 is CSAPGRQLYNEQFF. DNA for the CDR3: TGCAGTGCTCCAGGGAGGCAGCTATACAATGAGCAGTTCTTC.

This clonotype was detected ten times or more. The chain uses TRBV12-3 or TRBV12-4 and TRBJ2-1; the D gene is possibly TRBD2 (5 bases). This CDR3 is built from 12 residues. V was shortened by 6 bases and J by 6 bases, with 9 bases between the two germline ends. CDR3 in DNA: TGTGCCAGCAGAGATGCGGGCAATGAGCAGTTCTTC. Its translation: CASRDAGNEQFF.

This chain joins TRBV20-1 and TRBJ2-1; D not resolved. Trimming took off 3 bases at V and 9 bases at J, with 9 bases between the two ends. Germline V gene data show CDR1 as DFQATT and CDR2 as SNEGSKA (reference sequence). The CDR3 extends over 11 amino acids. In nucleotides, the CDR3 is TGCAGTGCTAGTGCCCTCGGTGAGCAGTTCTTC. It yields the protein CSASALGEQFF.

The sample holds a few counts of this clonotype. The chain uses TRBV28 and TRBJ2-2; the D is unclear. V lost 5 bases and J 3 bases, leaving 16 bases between the germline ends. The germline V gene has CDR1 MDHEN and CDR2 SYDVKM. The CDR3 covers 16 residues. CDR3 sequence: CASSPPRHGHTGELFF. The DNA for the CDR3 is TGTGCCAGCAGTCCGCCCCGACACGGGCACACCGGGGAGCTGTTTTTT.

The V and J genes are TRBV12-3 or TRBV12-4 and TRBJ1-5; a weak D match, TRBD1 (5 bases). Trimming took 6 bases from V and 3 from J, leaving 9 bases between them. This CDR3 contains 13 residues. Here the CDR3 DNA reads TGTGCCAGCAGACAGGTGCCCAATCAGCCCCAGCATTTT. Protein: CASRQVPNQPQHF.

This clonotype was observed a few times. The chain carries TRBV20-1 and TRBJ2-7; 8 nucleotides line up with TRBD1. Germline-derived CDR1 and CDR2 are DFQATT and SNEGSKA (reference sequence). Trimming cost V 2 bases and J 2 bases; bases outside gene matches: 5. The CDR3 covers 14 residues. The CDR3 spells CSARKQGVTYEQYF. CDR3 DNA: TGCAGTGCTAGAAAACAGGGGGTCACCTACGAGCAGTACTTC.

The table lists this clonotype with a few counts. The chain recombines TRBV5-1 with TRBJ1-1, with unresolved D. Trimming cost V 5 bases and J 1 base, with 12 bases left between them. Germline V gives CDR1 SGHRS, CDR2 YFSETQ. This CDR3 contains 14 residues. The CDR3 spells CASSLERGNTEAFF. CDR3 DNA: TGCGCCAGCAGTCTTGAGCGAGGGAACACTGAAGCTTTCTTT.

The chain carries TRBV10-1 and TRBJ2-2; D gene unclear. The CDR3 spans 13 residues. CDR1 is WNHNN and CDR2 is SYGVQD in the germline V gene (reference sequence). The V end lost 2 bases, the J end lost 6 bases, and 7 bases lay between the germline ends. CDR3 region: CASSEPMAGELFF. The CDR3, as DNA: TGCGCCAGCAGTGAGCCGATGGCCGGGGAGCTGTTTTTT.

This chain connects TRBV29-1 to TRBJ2-3; perhaps D is TRBD1 or TRBD2 (6 bases each). The CDR3 runs 14 residues. V was clipped by 4 bases and J by 5 bases, with 16 bases between them. Germline loops: CDR1 SQVTM, CDR2 ANQGSEA. The CDR3 protein is CSVGQSGGGDTQYF. The CDR3 DNA reads as TGCAGCGTTGGGCAGTCCGGGGGCGGAGATACGCAGTATTTT.

The J gene is TRBJ2-7, the V gene TRBV20-1, with a weak D call TRBD1 (6 bases). Trimming stripped 0 bases from V and 7 bases from J, with 16 bases between. Looked up from germline, CDR1 is DFQATT and CDR2 is SNEGSKA (reference sequence). The CDR3 loop spans 14 amino acids. As DNA, the CDR3 is TGCAGTGCTAGAGATCAAGGAAGGGGGTATGAGCAGTACTTC. This translates into CSARDQGRGYEQYF.

This clonotype showed up just a few times. The chain has TRBV12-3 or TRBV12-4 and TRBJ1-5; no reliable D call. The CDR3 is 13 residues long. V was trimmed by 7 bases and J by 6 bases, leaving 13 bases between them. The CDR3 here is CASTPPTGQPQHF. The CDR3 nucleotides read TGTGCCAGCACTCCCCCGACGGGTCAGCCCCAGCATTTT.

The V and J genes are TRBV11-3 and TRBJ2-5; the D gene is possibly TRBD1 (5 bases). The germline CDR1 and CDR2 sequences are SGHNT and YENEEA. CDR3 length: 13 residues. Trimming pared 9 bases from V and 1 base from J, leaving 12 bases between. CDR3 coding DNA: TGTGCCAGTTCGACAGAAGTCCAAGAGACCCAGTACTTC. Its protein product is CASSTEVQETQYF.

This clonotype was seen many times. The chain links TRBV11-2 to TRBJ2-3; 10 bases map to TRBD1. The CDR3 contains 16 residues. The trim removed 4 bases at V and 3 bases at J, leaving 7 bases unmatched. The germline V gene encodes CDR1 SGHAT and CDR2 FQNNGV. The CDR3 DNA reads TGTGCCAGCAGCTCAGGGACAGGGGCGAGGACAGATACGCAGTATTTT. Its translation is CASSSGTGARTDTQYF.

This clonotype appeared a few times. This sequence joins TRBV30 and TRBJ2-3, with 10 bases that match TRBD2. With V trimmed by 5 bases and J by 1 base, 0 bases remained unmatched. The CDR3 runs to 13 residues. Germline-derived CDR1 and CDR2 are GTSNPN and SVGIG (reference sequence). The DNA for the CDR3 is TGTGCCTGGGGACTAGCGGGCACAGATACGCAGTATTTT. As protein: CAWGLAGTDTQYF.

The rearrangement joins TRBV12-3 or TRBV12-4 to TRBJ2-2; D gene unclear. The V end was cut by 2 bases, the J end by 3 bases, with 7 bases between. The CDR3 has 14 amino acids. CDR3 sequence: CASSLPVDTGELFF. The CDR3 nucleotides read TGTGCCAGCAGTTTACCCGTGGACACCGGGGAGCTGTTTTTT.

In this sample, this clonotype turned up a few times. This chain connects TRBV7-9 to TRBJ1-1; D is unresolved. Germline-derived CDR1 and CDR2 are SEHNR and FQNEAQ (reference sequence). There are 10 residues in the CDR3. V lost 3 bases and J 10 bases, leaving 6 bases between the germline ends. The CDR3 spells CASSLEPAFF. The CDR3 nucleotides read TGTGCCAGCAGCTTGGAGCCAGCTTTCTTT.

J is TRBJ1-2 and V is TRBV18, with 7 bases matching TRBD1. The CDR3 covers 15 residues. Germline values: CDR1 KGHSH, CDR2 LQKENI. V dropped 3 bases and J dropped 3; count of bases not matched to a gene: 7. CDR3: CASSPPDRSDYGYTF. In DNA, the CDR3 is TGTGCCAGCTCACCCCCGGACAGGTCTGACTATGGCTACACCTTC.